The clone carrying this T cell receptor beta chain was counted ten times or more. What it binds is unknown. This sample is part of a study of early T cells in non-severe SARS-CoV-2 infection. Study overall: The sequenced material was bulk RNA from unsorted whole blood, and its chains were unpaired. The study, taken as a whole, reports: Sequences matched to VDJdb favored anti-spike CD8 responses, while private and CD4 specificities were missed.

The V end lost 5 bases, the J end lost 4 bases, and 27 bases lay between the germline ends. This CDR3 spans 18 amino acids. Germline V gene lookup returns CDR1 DFQATT and CDR2 SNEGSKA (reference sequence). cDNA molecules, individually, were tagged with unique molecular identifiers. TCRdb used MiXCR to reprocess the 5' RACE reads, holding one entry per CDR3 protein. The sample lists 60,000 to 80,000 distinct CDR3 sequences, 9% to 15% seen once, with 3% to 5% in the top ten. This TCR came from an adult who was a healthcare worker with PCR-confirmed SARS-CoV-2 infection or an uninfected control (not recorded which). The rearrangement uses TRBV20-1 and TRBJ2-1; no clear D gene. The sample was whole blood. The CDR3 DNA follows: TGCAGTGCTCATAGTTGGGTAGATAACCCCCAAGCTTACAATGAGCAGTTCTTC. This codes for CSAHSWVDNPQAYNEQFF.